The entry below gives a single T cell receptor beta chain sequence along with its context. Unique molecular identifiers were attached to individual cDNA molecules during library preparation. Each CDR3 protein is one row after TCRdb ran MiXCR on the RACE reads. The sample contains roughly 90,000 distinct CDR3 sequences, roughly 11% of which appear only once. This entry is derived from a study of human T cells and chemical hapten exposure. Study-wide background: 2% DPC applied to an approximately 2 cm by approximately 2 cm arm area sensitized donors.

Noted time point: patch test 3, about 24 weeks after DPC sensitization. This sample's treatment: therapeutic diphenylcyclopropenone sensitization with weekly scalp DPC. Germline V gene lookup returns CDR1 PRHDT and CDR2 FYEKMQ (reference sequence). The CDR3 consists of 16 residues. The trim removed 0 bases at V and 4 bases at J, leaving 7 bases unmatched. Here the sequenced sample was whole blood, taken in connection with sensitization to the hapten diphenylcyclopropenone (DPC). The receptor was isolated from a woman between 25 and 40 years old with alopecia areata. Some clones in this sample may be carry-over from other donors' samples. The gene calls are TRBV13 and TRBJ2-5; 8 nucleotides match TRBD2. In DNA, the CDR3 is TGTGCCAGCAGCTTAGGCCCGGGGGGGCCGCGAGAGACCCAGTACTTC. Its protein is CASSLGPGGPRETQYF.